The 31 T cell receptor beta chains in this list originate from one sample, sequenced in a study of blood T cell repertoires in COVID-19. TCRdb's table, derived via immunoSEQ multiplex PCR, lists solely in-frame clones and lacks some. Here the sample spans around 310,000 clones, 89% being singletons. Source material: PBMCs or T cells enriched from blood (not recorded which). The origin of the receptors is a woman aged 40 to 55 who had recovered from COVID-19.

The V and J genes are TRBV30 and TRBJ2-5; 7 bases match TRBD2. Germline values: CDR1 GTSNPN, CDR2 SVGIG (reference sequence). V gave up 4 bases and J gave up 2 bases; unmatched junction bases: 1. This CDR3 contains 12 residues. In nucleotides, the CDR3 is TGTGCCTGGACGGGACTACAAGAGACCCAGTACTTC. Translated: CAWTGLQETQYF.

The CDR3 loop is CASSSIQGHNTGELFF. DNA of the CDR3: TGTGCCAGCAGTTCCATACAGGGGCATAACACCGGGGAGCTGTTTTTT. This chain uses TRBV6-2 or TRBV6-3 with TRBJ2-2; 7 bases line up with TRBD1. CDR3 length: 16 residues. Germline-derived CDR1 and CDR2 are MNHEY and SVGEGT. After removal of 4 bases from V and 2 bases from J, the junction contained 7 bases not matched to a gene.

The V and J genes are TRBV29-1 and TRBJ2-7; 7 nucleotides align to TRBD1. This CDR3 has 16 amino acids. Germline CDR1 is SQVTM and CDR2 is ANQGSEA. The V and J ends lost 7 bases and 0 bases, in that order; junction bases with no gene match: 15. The CDR3 DNA follows: TGCAGCGCCACGAACCCCACGACAGGGCACTCCTACGAGCAGTACTTC. Its translation: CSATNPTTGHSYEQYF.

This sequence joins TRBV24-1 and TRBJ2-3; D perhaps matches TRBD2 (6 bases). Trimming cost V 4 bases and J 0 bases, with 10 bases left between them. This CDR3 has 15 amino acids. CDR1 and CDR2 (germline): KGHDR, SFDVKD. The DNA of the CDR3 is TGTGCCACCAGTGACCCTGGGACTAGCACAGATACGCAGTATTTT. It codes for CATSDPGTSTDTQYF.

This chain joins TRBV9 and TRBJ2-5; a weak D match, TRBD2 (6 bases). Germline values: CDR1 SGDLS, CDR2 YYNGEE. This CDR3 spans 10 amino acids. V lost 8 bases and J lost 5, with 7 bases in between. DNA of the CDR3: TGTGCCAGTGGGGGGGAGACCCAGTACTTC. This sequence encodes CASGGETQYF.

The chain uses TRBV5-1 and TRBJ2-7; 7 nucleotides line up with TRBD1. CDR3 length: 14 amino acids. Per the germline V gene, CDR1 is SGHRS and CDR2 is YFSETQ. After removal of 4 bases from V and 5 bases from J, the junction contained 9 bases not matched to a gene. CDR3 in amino acids: CASSTGDILDEQYF. In DNA form, the CDR3 reads TGCGCCAGCAGCACAGGGGACATCCTCGACGAGCAGTACTTC.

The chain is built from TRBV2 and TRBJ1-1; D perhaps matches TRBD1 (6 bases). This CDR3 has 11 amino acids. V was shortened by 6 bases and J by 8 bases, with 10 bases between the two germline ends. Germline lookup yields CDR1 SNHLY and CDR2 FYNNEI. For the CDR3, the DNA is TGTGCCAGCAGAGGGGGGGCAGAAGCTTTCTTT. Translation: CASRGGAEAFF.

J is TRBJ1-1 and V is TRBV5-1; 7 bases align to TRBD1. Germline lookup yields CDR1 SGHRS and CDR2 YFSETQ. Trimming cost V 3 bases and J 2 bases; bases outside gene matches: 4. The CDR3 length is 14 residues. CDR3: CASSWGQTNTEAFF. In nucleotides, the CDR3 is TGCGCCAGCAGCTGGGGACAGACAAACACTGAAGCTTTCTTT.

This chain links TRBV6-2 or TRBV6-3 with TRBJ1-2; 8 bases map to TRBD1. With 2 bases clipped from V and 2 bases from J, the junction kept 4 bases outside the gene matches. This CDR3 comprises 15 residues. The germline V gene encodes CDR1 MNHEY and CDR2 SVGEGT. CDR3 coding DNA: TGTGCCAGCAGTTACGACAGGGGTTACAACTATGGCTACACCTTC. Protein sequence: CASSYDRGYNYGYTF.

This clone has only a few counts. The rearrangement links TRBV19 to TRBJ2-7; 13 positions agree with TRBD2. The J segment lost 4 bases and the V segment lost 5 bases, leaving 11 bases of the junction unmatched. CDR1 and CDR2 from the germline V gene are LNHDA and SQIVND (reference sequence). This CDR3 has 17 amino acids. CDR3 protein: CASSRMGLAGPNYEQYF. In DNA form, the CDR3 reads TGTGCCAGTAGTCGTATGGGACTAGCGGGACCAAATTACGAGCAGTACTTC. The full variable domain, with the rest looked up from reference TRBV19 and TRBJ2-7, is DGGITQSPKYLFRKEGQNVTLSCEQNLNHDAMYWYRQDPGQGLRLIYYSQIVNDFQKGDIAEGYSVSREKKESFPLTVTSAQKNPTAFYLCASSRMGLAGPNYEQYFGPGTRLTVT.

The chain joins TRBV11-2 to TRBJ1-1, with D tentatively TRBD1 (6 bases). Trimming removed 5 bases at V and 0 bases at J, with 10 bases between. In germline, CDR1 is SGHAT, CDR2 FQNNGV. The CDR3 sequence is 14 residues long. The CDR3 region is CASSGGLMNTEAFF. In DNA form, the CDR3 reads TGTGCCAGCAGCGGGGGCCTCATGAACACTGAAGCTTTCTTT.

The chain carries TRBV28 and TRBJ2-7; 11 nucleotides align to TRBD1. Germline V lookup: CDR1 MDHEN, CDR2 SYDVKM. The CDR3 totals 15 residues. V trimming: 5 bases; J trimming: 3 bases; junction bases outside the gene matches: 6. For the CDR3, the DNA is TGTGCCAGCAGTGATCCGGGACAGGGGGACTACGAGCAGTACTTC. As protein: CASSDPGQGDYEQYF.

V usage is TRBV11-3 and J usage is TRBJ1-1, with D hard to call. The CDR3 extends over 11 amino acids. Germline CDR1 and CDR2: SGHNT and YENEEA. With 3 bases removed from V and 3 bases from J, the gap between germline ends came to 2 bases. The CDR3 nucleotides are TGTGCCAGCAGCTTCGACACTGAAGCTTTCTTT. Translated, it gives CASSFDTEAFF.

V usage is TRBV19 and J usage is TRBJ2-1, with 8 bases matching TRBD2. The CDR3 runs to 17 residues. Germline CDR1 reads LNHDA; CDR2 reads SQIVND (reference sequence). V lost 2 bases, J lost 2 bases, and 8 bases stayed unmatched. The CDR3: CASSIPGLARAYNEQFF. Here the CDR3 DNA reads TGTGCCAGTAGTATACCCGGACTAGCTAGGGCCTACAATGAGCAGTTCTTC.

Worth noting for this clone: The sample carries other DNA sequences with the same CDR3. The genes are TRBV28 and TRBJ2-7, with unresolved D. Germline V CDR1 and CDR2: MDHEN, SYDVKM. This CDR3 region has 12 residues. V lost 2 bases and J lost 3, with 5 bases in between. CDR3 coding DNA: TGTGCCAGCAGTTTACCCGGCTACGAGCAGTACTTC. Encoded protein: CASSLPGYEQYF. Full variable domain (remainder filled in from reference TRBV28 and TRBJ2-7): DVKVTQSSRYLVKRTGEKVFLECVQDMDHENMFWYRQDPGLGLRLIYFSYDVKMKEKGDIPEGYSVSREKKERFSLILESASTNQTSMYLCASSLPGYEQYFGPGTRLTVT.

This clone occurred a few times. The chain joins TRBV19 to TRBJ1-2, with a possible D match to TRBD1 (6 bases). The CDR3 extends over 15 amino acids. Germline CDR1 and CDR2: LNHDA and SQIVND (reference sequence). Trimming took 5 bases from V and 5 from J, leaving 18 bases between them. The CDR3 protein is CASSARPGQLYGYTF. The CDR3, as DNA: TGTGCCAGTAGTGCCAGGCCGGGACAACTTTATGGCTACACCTTC.

The chain employs TRBV12-3 or TRBV12-4 and TRBJ2-3; D remains unclear. The CDR3 runs 11 residues. Trimming removed 6 bases from V and 12 bases from J, with 13 bases in between. This CDR3 is CASRSVFPQYF. CDR3 bases: TGTGCCAGCAGGTCCGTCTTTCCCCAGTATTTT.

The chain links TRBV7-9 to TRBJ2-7, with 9 positions matching TRBD2. V lost 5 bases, J lost 7 bases, and 15 bases stayed unmatched. The V gene's germline CDR1 is SEHNR and CDR2 FQNEAQ (reference sequence). The length of the CDR3 is 16 residues. The CDR3 here is CASSPRGAGGPGEQYF. The CDR3 region has the DNA TGTGCCAGCAGCCCTAGGGGGGCGGGAGGGCCTGGGGAGCAGTACTTC.

The V and J genes are TRBV19 and TRBJ1-5, with 7 bases identical to TRBD1. J was trimmed by 7 bases and V by 7 bases; bases with no gene match: 10. The CDR3 has 14 residues. The germline CDR1 and CDR2 sequences are LNHDA and SQIVND (reference sequence). For the CDR3, the DNA is TGTGCCAGTAAGACAGGGAGGTACGGGCAGCCCCAGCATTTT. Its protein product is CASKTGRYGQPQHF.

The CDR3 here is CASSSGLAAPYNEQFF. The CDR3 DNA reads as TGTGCCAGCAGCTCGGGACTAGCGGCCCCCTACAATGAGCAGTTCTTC. This chain connects TRBV7-3 to TRBJ2-1; 11 bases line up with TRBD2. There are 16 residues in the CDR3. Germline V gene lookup returns CDR1 SGHTA and CDR2 FQGTGA. With V trimmed by 4 bases and J by 2 bases, 4 bases remained unmatched.

This clone was picked up one time. The rearrangement joins TRBV5-6 to TRBJ2-3; D uncertain. Trimming left V 6 bases short and J 4 bases short, with 9 bases between. CDR1 and CDR2 (germline): SGHDT, YYEEEE. CDR3 length: 12 residues. For the CDR3, the DNA is TGTGCCAGCACCCGGGTCCCAGATACGCAGTATTTT. Residues: CASTRVPDTQYF.

The rearrangement uses TRBV29-1 and TRBJ2-3; TRBD1 is a possible D gene (6 bases). V shed 4 bases and J shed 1 base, with 12 bases lying between them. Germline CDR1 reads SQVTM; CDR2 reads ANQGSEA. The CDR3 is made up of 14 amino acids. CDR3 DNA sequence: TGCAGCGTTGCCCAGGGGTCGGGCACAGATACGCAGTATTTT. Amino acid sequence: CSVAQGSGTDTQYF.

This clone was observed a single time. The chain couples TRBV5-6 to TRBJ1-2; D remains ambiguous. Looked up from germline, CDR1 is SGHDT and CDR2 is YYEEEE. The CDR3 loop spans 13 amino acids. V lost 5 bases and J lost 2, with 10 bases in between. The CDR3 reads CASSMPGNYGYTF. The CDR3 nucleotides are TGTGCCAGCAGTATGCCGGGGAACTATGGCTACACCTTC.

This clone came up once. As DNA, the CDR3 is TGTGCCAGCAGTCCGCGGGGGAAGGAAGAAAAACTGTTTTTT. Its protein is CASSPRGKEEKLFF. The chain employs TRBV5-4 and TRBJ1-4, with D perhaps TRBD1 (5 bases). The CDR3 has 14 amino acids. Trimming left V 5 bases short and J 8 bases short, with 16 bases between. Germline V gives CDR1 SGHNT, CDR2 YYREEE (reference sequence).

The chain has TRBV3-1 (or the pseudogene TRBV3-2) and TRBJ1-1, with 9 positions matching TRBD1. The V gene's germline CDR1 is LGHDT and CDR2 YNNKEL (reference sequence). The CDR3 runs to 14 residues. V lost 0 bases and J lost 11; bases outside the gene matches: 7. This chain's CDR3 is CASSQDRSTGGAFF. CDR3 bases: TGTGCCAGCAGCCAAGATAGGTCGACAGGGGGTGCTTTCTTT.

The J gene is TRBJ1-4, the V gene TRBV7-9; 7 nucleotides match TRBD1. With V trimmed by 5 bases and J by 7 bases, 16 bases remained unmatched. This CDR3 spans 17 amino acids. CDR1 and CDR2 (germline): SEHNR, FQNEAQ (reference sequence). CDR3 amino acids: CASSPYFLGTAAEKLFF. The DNA of the CDR3 is TGTGCCAGCAGCCCATATTTTCTCGGGACAGCAGCTGAAAAACTGTTTTTT.

The chain has TRBV28 and TRBJ1-6; D gene uncertain. Germline CDR1 and CDR2: MDHEN and SYDVKM. The V end was cut by 3 bases, the J end by 11 bases, with 11 bases between. The CDR3 loop spans 13 amino acids. This chain's CDR3 is CASSFGGRPPLHF. CDR3 DNA sequence: TGTGCCAGCAGTTTCGGAGGGCGTCCACCCCTCCACTTT.

The chain combines TRBV10-3 with TRBJ2-7, with 8 nucleotides matching TRBD2. V lost 3 bases, J lost 5 bases, and 9 bases stayed unmatched. Germline CDR1 ENHRY, CDR2 SYGVKD. This CDR3 has 15 residues. The CDR3, as DNA: TGTGCCATCAGTGATTCCAGCGGGAGCTTTGACGAGCAGTACTTC. This gives the protein CAISDSSGSFDEQYF.

This clone appeared a few times. The chain joins TRBV18 to TRBJ2-7, with TRBD2 matching over 7 bases. The V gene end was trimmed by 3 bases and the J gene end by 7 bases; junction bases not matched to a gene: 9. This CDR3 is built from 14 residues. Germline CDR1 and CDR2: KGHSH and LQKENI. CDR3 coding DNA: TGTGCCAGCTCACCGGGGGGGGTACGAGGGGAGCAGTACTTC. Translating it yields CASSPGGVRGEQYF. The full variable domain, completed using reference TRBV18 and TRBJ2-7, is NAGVMQNPRHLVRRRGQEARLRCSPMKGHSHVYWYRQLPEEGLKFMVYLQKENIIDESGMPKERFSAEFPKEGPSILRIQQVVRGDSAAYFCASSPGGVRGEQYFGPGTRLTVT.

This clone was observed once. J is TRBJ1-5 and V is TRBV5-4, with D uncertain. CDR1 and CDR2 (germline): SGHNT, YYREEE (reference sequence). The CDR3 has 14 residues. V was cut by 4 bases and J by 2 bases, with 10 bases left in between. The CDR3: CASSAVPGNQPQHF. Written as DNA, the CDR3 is TGTGCCAGCAGCGCCGTCCCAGGCAATCAGCCCCAGCATTTT.

This rearrangement joins TRBV5-4 to TRBJ2-2, with 7 bases matching TRBD2. CDR3 length: 17 amino acids. V dropped 4 bases and J dropped 1; count of bases not matched to a gene: 10. Germline V CDR1 and CDR2: SGHNT, YYREEE (reference sequence). The CDR3 region is CASSPGWGGGNTGELFF. The CDR3 nucleotides are TGTGCCAGCAGCCCCGGCTGGGGCGGGGGGAACACCGGGGAGCTGTTTTTT.